One sample yielded the 21 T cell receptor beta chains listed below, sequenced in a study of cytomegalovirus exposure and HLA in healthy donors. Use of 60 Vbeta and 13 Jbeta primers characterized the PCR. Produced via immunoSEQ multiplex PCR; TCRdb's table is partial and in-frame only. The sample contains 250,000 to 350,000 clones, 80% to 90% of which appear only once. The material sequenced was PBMCs. These receptors originate from a man in his forties or fifties in good health and CMV-seropositive.

The J gene is TRBJ2-3, the V gene TRBV7-3, with D perhaps matching TRBD2 (6 bases). This CDR3 region has 15 residues. Deletions cut 5 bases from V and 5 bases from J, with 17 bases between. Looked up from germline, CDR1 is SGHTA and CDR2 is FQGTGA. Here the CDR3 reads CASSLSGLEGDTQYF. DNA of the CDR3: TGTGCCAGCAGCCTATCGGGACTGGAGGGAGATACGCAGTATTTT.

Note on this clone: Mismatch with germline at one junction end may stem from a read error. V is TRBV7-9 and J is TRBJ2-2; TRBD2 agrees at 10 bases. The CDR3 contains 16 residues. CDR1 SEHNR and CDR2 FQNEAQ come from the germline V gene (reference sequence). The CDR3 region is CASSLLSGRRTGGLFF. CDR3 coding DNA: TGTGCCAGCAGCTTACTTAGCGGGAGGAGAACCGGGGGGCTGTTTTTT.

The V gene is TRBV4-3, the J gene TRBJ2-1, with 11 bases matching TRBD2. Germline loops: CDR1 LGHNA, CDR2 YSLEER. V trimming: 0 bases; J trimming: 8 bases; junction bases outside the gene matches: 9. The CDR3 runs 17 residues. In nucleotides, the CDR3 is TGCGCCAGCAGCCAAGATATCGGGACTAGCGGCTTTGATGAGCAGTTCTTC. Its translation: CASSQDIGTSGFDEQFF.

For the CDR3, the DNA is TGTGCCAGCAGCTTAGCGCCGGGACAGGGGGCCCGCAATAATCAGCCCCAGCATTTT. It specifies CASSLAPGQGARNNQPQHF. V usage is TRBV7-9 and J usage is TRBJ1-5; the match to TRBD1 covers 12 bases. CDR1 is SEHNR and CDR2 is FQNEAQ in the germline V gene (reference sequence). The CDR3 runs to 19 residues. Unmatched junction bases numbered 10, after V lost 0 bases and J lost 4 bases.

In this sample, this clone turned up a few times. V is TRBV6-5 and J is TRBJ1-1, with unresolved D. Germline assignment: CDR1 MNHEY and CDR2 SVGAGI. The V gene lost 0 bases and the J gene lost 1 base, with 6 bases spanning the gap. The CDR3 spans 14 residues. This CDR3 reads CASSYSYRNTEAFF. For the CDR3, the DNA is TGTGCCAGCAGTTACTCGTATAGGAACACTGAAGCTTTCTTT.

This chain links TRBV5-4 with TRBJ2-7; 7 bases are a match to TRBD2. This CDR3 has 15 residues. V gave up 1 base and J gave up 0 bases; unmatched junction bases: 4. Germline CDR1 SGHNT, CDR2 YYREEE (reference sequence). The CDR3 DNA is TGTGCCAGCAGCTTGCGAAAGCGGGACTCCTACGAGCAGTACTTC. Protein product: CASSLRKRDSYEQYF.

The rearrangement uses TRBV29-1 and TRBJ2-4; 8 bases fit TRBD1. The CDR3 has 15 residues. Germline CDR1 and CDR2: SQVTM and ANQGSEA. The ends lost 0 bases at V and 0 bases at J; junction bases unmatched: 1. In nucleotides, the CDR3 is TGCAGCGTTGAAGAACAGGGGGTAGCCAAAAACATTCAGTACTTC. Protein: CSVEEQGVAKNIQYF. Full variable domain (remainder filled in from reference TRBV29-1 and TRBJ2-4): SAVISQKPSRDICQRGTSLTIQCQVDSQVTMMFWYRQQPGQSLTLIATANQGSEATYESGFVIDKFPISRPNLTFSTLTVSNMSPEDSSIYLCSVEEQGVAKNIQYFGAGTRLSVL.

This clone was counted only a few times. V and J are TRBV5-6 and TRBJ1-1, with D hard to call. V was clipped by 1 base and J by 1 base, with 5 bases between them. CDR3 length: 13 amino acids. Germline V gene lookup returns CDR1 SGHDT and CDR2 YYEEEE. CDR3 sequence reads: CASSLPGNTEAFF. The DNA of the CDR3 is TGTGCCAGCAGCTTGCCCGGGAACACTGAAGCTTTCTTT.

CDR3 sequence: CASVGAPSYEQYF. CDR3 bases: TGTGCCAGCGTGGGGGCCCCCTCCTACGAGCAGTACTTC. The chain is built from TRBV2 and TRBJ2-7; weak D call: TRBD1 (6 bases). CDR3 length: 13 residues. Germline CDR1 and CDR2: SNHLY and FYNNEI. Between the trimmed V and J ends, which lost 8 bases and 0 bases, there was a span of 11 bases.

A remark on this clone: Distinct nucleotide sequences in the sample also encode this CDR3. The V gene is TRBV18, the J gene TRBJ2-2; 7 nucleotides align to TRBD2. Looked up from germline, CDR1 is KGHSH and CDR2 is LQKENI. The CDR3 is made up of 16 amino acids. Trimming at V came to 1 base and at J to 3 bases, leaving 5 bases not matched to a gene. CDR3 nucleotide sequence: TGTGCCAGCTCACCACGACTAGCTGGGGACACCGGGGAGCTGTTTTTT. Its translation: CASSPRLAGDTGELFF. Looking up the rest from reference TRBV18 and TRBJ2-2 gives the full variable domain: NAGVMQNPRHLVRRRGQEARLRCSPMKGHSHVYWYRQLPEEGLKFMVYLQKENIIDESGMPKERFSAEFPKEGPSILRIQQVVRGDSAAYFCASSPRLAGDTGELFFGEGSRLTVL.

The chain couples TRBV15 to TRBJ2-7, with D maybe TRBD2 (6 bases). Germline loops: CDR1 LNHNV, CDR2 YYDKDF (reference sequence). Trimming left V 2 bases short and J 0 bases short, with 14 bases between. The CDR3 is 16 amino acids. CDR3 coding DNA: TGTGCCACCAGCAGATTCCCTCGGGGGACCTCCTACGAGCAGTACTTC. This encodes CATSRFPRGTSYEQYF.

As DNA, the CDR3 is TGCGCCAGCAGCTTGATAGCGAGCAGCTACAATGAGCAGTTCTTC. Translation: CASSLIASSYNEQFF. The V and J genes are TRBV5-1 and TRBJ2-1; possible D gene TRBD2, 5 bases. The germline CDR1 and CDR2 sequences are SGHRS and YFSETQ. This CDR3 has 15 residues. The V gene lost 1 base and the J gene lost 3 bases, with 11 bases spanning the gap.

A few counts support this clone. The CDR3 DNA sequence: TGTGCCAGCAGCTACCAGGGGGTTAACACTGAAGCTTTCTTT. As protein: CASSYQGVNTEAFF. The gene calls are TRBV5-6 and TRBJ1-1; 7 bases line up with TRBD1. There are 14 residues in the CDR3. Germline V lookup: CDR1 SGHDT, CDR2 YYEEEE. V dropped 3 bases and J dropped 2; count of bases not matched to a gene: 4.

The V call is TRBV28, the J call TRBJ2-7, with TRBD2 matching 11 bases. V lost 5 bases and J lost 3; bases outside the gene matches: 6. The CDR3 extends over 15 amino acids. The germline V gene has CDR1 MDHEN and CDR2 SYDVKM. The CDR3 DNA sequence: TGTGCCAGCAGTCCCGACGGACTAGCGGGCTACGAGCAGTACTTC. Protein product: CASSPDGLAGYEQYF.

A word on this clone: This same CDR3 is encoded by further DNA sequences in the sample. The rearrangement joins TRBV5-1 to TRBJ2-7; a weak D match, TRBD1 (6 bases). CDR3 length: 14 residues. From germline, CDR1 is SGHRS and CDR2 YFSETQ. V lost 0 bases to trimming and J lost 0 bases, with 7 bases between them. CDR3 amino acids: CASSLVGGSYEQYF. As DNA, the CDR3 is TGCGCCAGCAGCTTGGTAGGGGGCTCCTACGAGCAGTACTTC.

This clone was counted between two and nine times. The rearrangement joins TRBV5-6 to TRBJ1-5; 9 bases line up with TRBD1. Germline loops: CDR1 SGHDT, CDR2 YYEEEE. V was pared by 4 bases and J by 6 bases, with 5 bases of the junction left unmatched. This CDR3 contains 14 residues. Here the CDR3 reads CASSQGQGIQPQHF. The CDR3 DNA reads TGTGCCAGCAGCCAGGGACAGGGAATTCAGCCCCAGCATTTT.

The V gene is TRBV11-2, the J gene TRBJ2-4, with D perhaps TRBD2 (5 bases). The germline V gene encodes CDR1 SGHAT and CDR2 FQNNGV. The V and J ends lost 0 bases and 3 bases respectively, with 6 bases between them. The CDR3 totals 14 residues. DNA for the CDR3: TGTGCCAGCAGCTTAGAGAGGGTCAAAAACATTCAGTACTTC. Amino acid sequence: CASSLERVKNIQYF.

This chain connects TRBV4-2 to TRBJ1-5; a weak D match, TRBD1 (5 bases). The V gene lost 1 base and the J gene lost 3 bases, with 10 bases spanning the gap. This CDR3 contains 15 residues. Germline assignment: CDR1 LGHNA and CDR2 YNFKEQ. This CDR3 reads CASSQVGGHNQPQHF. The CDR3 DNA reads as TGTGCCAGCAGCCAAGTGGGCGGACACAATCAGCCCCAGCATTTT.

Comments on this clone: Other DNA sequences in this sample translate to the same CDR3. The chain uses TRBV5-1 and TRBJ1-1; no definite D call. CDR3 length: 15 residues. Trimming left V 0 bases short and J 0 bases short, with 9 bases between. Germline-derived CDR1 and CDR2 are SGHRS and YFSETQ. CDR3 region: CASSLEPGMNTEAFF. The DNA of the CDR3 is TGCGCCAGCAGCTTGGAGCCCGGGATGAACACTGAAGCTTTCTTT.

This chain connects TRBV29-1 to TRBJ2-1, with TRBD2 as a possible D gene (6 bases). Trimming removed 7 bases at V and 0 bases at J, with 13 bases between. This CDR3 comprises 14 residues. The germline V gene has CDR1 SQVTM and CDR2 ANQGSEA. The CDR3 sequence: CSGSTGGSYNEQFF. CDR3 DNA sequence: TGCAGCGGCAGTACCGGGGGCTCCTACAATGAGCAGTTCTTC.

This chain links TRBV4-3 with TRBJ2-1, with 10 bases that match TRBD2. With V trimmed by 3 bases and J by 4 bases, 9 bases remained unmatched. The CDR3 consists of 17 residues. Germline-derived CDR1 and CDR2 are LGHNA and YSLEER. DNA for the CDR3: TGCGCCAGCAGCCACCCGGTGGGGACTAGCGATTACAATGAGCAGTTCTTC. Protein product: CASSHPVGTSDYNEQFF.